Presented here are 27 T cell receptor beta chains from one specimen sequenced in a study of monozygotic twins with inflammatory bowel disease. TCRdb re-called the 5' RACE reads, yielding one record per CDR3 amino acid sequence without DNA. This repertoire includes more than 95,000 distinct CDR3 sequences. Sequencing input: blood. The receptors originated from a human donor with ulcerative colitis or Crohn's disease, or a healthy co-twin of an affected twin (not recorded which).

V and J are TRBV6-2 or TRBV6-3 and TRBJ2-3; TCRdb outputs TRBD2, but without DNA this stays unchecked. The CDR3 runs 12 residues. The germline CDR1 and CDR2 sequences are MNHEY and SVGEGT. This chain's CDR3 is CASSYGPQTQYF.

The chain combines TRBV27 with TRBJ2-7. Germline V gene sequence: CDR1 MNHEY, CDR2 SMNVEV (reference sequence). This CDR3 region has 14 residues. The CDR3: CASSYRPLNYEQYF.

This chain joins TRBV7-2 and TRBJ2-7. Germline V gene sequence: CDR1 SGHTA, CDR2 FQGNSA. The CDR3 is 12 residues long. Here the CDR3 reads CASSLVVYEQYF. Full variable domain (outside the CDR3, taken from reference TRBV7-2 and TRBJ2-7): GAGVSQSPSNKVTEKGKDVELRCDPISGHTALYWYRQSLGQGLEFLIYFQGNSAPDKSGLPSDRFSAERTGGSVSTLTIQRTQQEDSAVYLCASSLVVYEQYFGPGTRLTVT.

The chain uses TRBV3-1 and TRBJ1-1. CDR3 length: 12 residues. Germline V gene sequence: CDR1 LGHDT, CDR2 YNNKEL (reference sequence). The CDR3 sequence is CASSQGAMEAFF.

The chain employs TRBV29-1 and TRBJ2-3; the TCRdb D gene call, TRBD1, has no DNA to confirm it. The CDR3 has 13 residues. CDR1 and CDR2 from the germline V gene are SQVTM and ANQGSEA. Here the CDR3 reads CSAKDRGTDTQYF.

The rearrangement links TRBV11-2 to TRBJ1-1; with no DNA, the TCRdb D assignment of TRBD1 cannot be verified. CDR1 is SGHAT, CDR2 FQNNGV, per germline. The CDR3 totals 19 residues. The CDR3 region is CASSPGTGTGRFGDTEAFF.

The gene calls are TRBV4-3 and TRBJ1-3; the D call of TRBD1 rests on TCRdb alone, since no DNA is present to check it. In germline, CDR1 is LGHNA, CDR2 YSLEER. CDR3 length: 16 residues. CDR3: CASSQEGTPIGNTIYF.

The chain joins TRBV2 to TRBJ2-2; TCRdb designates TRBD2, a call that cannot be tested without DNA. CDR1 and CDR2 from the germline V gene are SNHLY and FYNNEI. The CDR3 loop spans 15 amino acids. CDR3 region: CAKARSGSITGELFF.

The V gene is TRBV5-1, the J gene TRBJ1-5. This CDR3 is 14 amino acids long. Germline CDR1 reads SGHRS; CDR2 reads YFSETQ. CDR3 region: CASSLGQGDQPQHF.

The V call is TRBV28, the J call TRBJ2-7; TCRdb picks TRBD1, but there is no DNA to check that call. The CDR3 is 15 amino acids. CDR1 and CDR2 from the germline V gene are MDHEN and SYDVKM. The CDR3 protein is CASTTGAAGAGEQYF.

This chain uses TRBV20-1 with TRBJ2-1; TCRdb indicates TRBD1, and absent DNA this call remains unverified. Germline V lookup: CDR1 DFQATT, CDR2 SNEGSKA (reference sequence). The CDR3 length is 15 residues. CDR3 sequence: CSARKTGTGLGEQFF.

The chain's CDR3 is CASRPFTSGLTDTQYF. J is TRBJ2-3 and V is TRBV6-1; the TCRdb D gene call, TRBD2, has no DNA to confirm it. Germline CDR1 and CDR2: MNHNS and SASEGT. This CDR3 comprises 16 residues.

The CDR3 here is CASSLPRPLAGRPHTQYF. The J gene is TRBJ2-3, the V gene TRBV11-2; TCRdb's D gene call, TRBD2, goes unchecked for lack of DNA. The CDR3 covers 18 residues. Germline assignment: CDR1 SGHAT and CDR2 FQNNGV.

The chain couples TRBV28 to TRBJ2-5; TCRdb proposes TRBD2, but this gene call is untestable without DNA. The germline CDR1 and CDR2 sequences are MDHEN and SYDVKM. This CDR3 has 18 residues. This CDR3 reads CASSFPPGSGGKRETQYF. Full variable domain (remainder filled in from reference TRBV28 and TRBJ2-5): DVKVTQSSRYLVKRTGEKVFLECVQDMDHENMFWYRQDPGLGLRLIYFSYDVKMKEKGDIPEGYSVSREKKERFSLILESASTNQTSMYLCASSFPPGSGGKRETQYFGPGTRLLVL.

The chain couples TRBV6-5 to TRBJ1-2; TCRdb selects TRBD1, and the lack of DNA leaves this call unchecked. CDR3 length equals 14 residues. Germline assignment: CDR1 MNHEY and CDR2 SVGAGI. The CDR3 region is CASSYEDRGYGYTF.

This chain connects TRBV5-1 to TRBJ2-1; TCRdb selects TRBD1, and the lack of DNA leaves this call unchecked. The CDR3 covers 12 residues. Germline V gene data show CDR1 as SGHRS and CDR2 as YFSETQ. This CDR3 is CASRGERNEQFF. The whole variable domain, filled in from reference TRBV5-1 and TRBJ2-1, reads KAGVTQTPRYLIKTRGQQVTLSCSPISGHRSVSWYQQTPGQGLQFLFEYFSETQRNKGNFPGRFSGRQFSNSRSEMNVSTLELGDSALYLCASRGERNEQFFGPGTRLTVL.

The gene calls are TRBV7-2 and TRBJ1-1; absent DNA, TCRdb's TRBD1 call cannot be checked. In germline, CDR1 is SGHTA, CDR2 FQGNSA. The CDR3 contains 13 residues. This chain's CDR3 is CASSLTGQTEAFF.

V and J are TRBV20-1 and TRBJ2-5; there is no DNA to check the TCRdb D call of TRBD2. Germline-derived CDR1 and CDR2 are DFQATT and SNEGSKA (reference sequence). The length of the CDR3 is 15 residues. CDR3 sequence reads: CSASLPGGNKKTQYF.

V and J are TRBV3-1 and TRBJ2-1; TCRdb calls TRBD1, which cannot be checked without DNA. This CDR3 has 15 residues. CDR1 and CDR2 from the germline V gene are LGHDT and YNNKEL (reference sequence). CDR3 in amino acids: CASSQIFRQYNEQFF.

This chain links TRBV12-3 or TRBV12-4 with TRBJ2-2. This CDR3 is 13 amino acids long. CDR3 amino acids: CASSLWDTGELFF.

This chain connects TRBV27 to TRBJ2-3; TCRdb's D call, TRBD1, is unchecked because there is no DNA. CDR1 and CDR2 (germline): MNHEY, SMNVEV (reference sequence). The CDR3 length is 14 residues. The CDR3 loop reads CASSPRQSTDTQYF.

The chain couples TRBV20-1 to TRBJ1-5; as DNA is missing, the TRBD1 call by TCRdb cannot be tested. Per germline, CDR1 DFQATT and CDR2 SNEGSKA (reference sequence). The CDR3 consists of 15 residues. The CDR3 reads CSARDLRTVSQPQHF.

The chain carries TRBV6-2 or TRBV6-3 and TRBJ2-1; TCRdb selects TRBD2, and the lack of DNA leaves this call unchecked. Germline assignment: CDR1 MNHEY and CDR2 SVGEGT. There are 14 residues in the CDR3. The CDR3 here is CASGFVGVGGEQFF.

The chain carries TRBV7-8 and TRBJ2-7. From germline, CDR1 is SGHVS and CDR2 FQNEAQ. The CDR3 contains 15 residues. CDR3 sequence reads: CASSLVRFTPYEQYF.

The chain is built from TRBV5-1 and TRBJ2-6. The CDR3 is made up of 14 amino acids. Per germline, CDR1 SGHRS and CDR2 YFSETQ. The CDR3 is CASSSTSGANVLTF. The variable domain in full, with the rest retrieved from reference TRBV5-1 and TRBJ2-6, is KAGVTQTPRYLIKTRGQQVTLSCSPISGHRSVSWYQQTPGQGLQFLFEYFSETQRNKGNFPGRFSGRQFSNSRSEMNVSTLELGDSALYLCASSSTSGANVLTFGAGSRLTVL.

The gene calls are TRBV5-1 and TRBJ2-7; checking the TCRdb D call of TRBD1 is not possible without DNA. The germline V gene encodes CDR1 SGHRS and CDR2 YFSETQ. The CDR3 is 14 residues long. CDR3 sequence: CASSLVTGTYEQYF. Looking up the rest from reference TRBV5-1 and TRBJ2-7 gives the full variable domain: KAGVTQTPRYLIKTRGQQVTLSCSPISGHRSVSWYQQTPGQGLQFLFEYFSETQRNKGNFPGRFSGRQFSNSRSEMNVSTLELGDSALYLCASSLVTGTYEQYFGPGTRLTVT.

CDR3 loop: CASSLVAGPVTEKLFF. The genes are TRBV5-1 and TRBJ1-4. Germline V lookup: CDR1 SGHRS, CDR2 YFSETQ. The CDR3 spans 16 residues.